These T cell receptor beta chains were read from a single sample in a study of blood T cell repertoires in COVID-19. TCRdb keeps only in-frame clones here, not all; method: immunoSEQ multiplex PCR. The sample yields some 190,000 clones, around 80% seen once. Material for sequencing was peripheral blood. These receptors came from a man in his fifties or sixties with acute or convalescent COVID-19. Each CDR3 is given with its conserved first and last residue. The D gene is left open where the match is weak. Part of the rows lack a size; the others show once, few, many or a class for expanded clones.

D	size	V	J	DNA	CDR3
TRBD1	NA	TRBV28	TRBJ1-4	TGTGCCAGCAGTTCCTGGGACAGCGGTAATGAAAAACTGTTTTTT	CASSSWDSGNEKLFF
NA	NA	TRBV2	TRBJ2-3	TGTGCCAGCAGTGGAAGCCAGGCGTGGGCCATAGTTGATACGCAGTATTTT	CASSGSQAWAIVDTQYF
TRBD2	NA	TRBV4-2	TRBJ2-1	TGTGCCAGCAGCCAAGACTTGTTCGCTAGCGGGGGTTACAATGAGCAGTTCTTC	CASSQDLFASGGYNEQFF
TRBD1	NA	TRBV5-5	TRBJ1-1	TGTGCCAGCAGCTGGGTCCCGGGACAGGGGGGAGGGAGCACTGAAGCTTTCTTT	CASSWVPGQGGGSTEAFF
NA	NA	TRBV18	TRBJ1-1	TGTGCCAGCTCACCCCAGGGGATGAACACTGAAGCTTTCTTT	CASSPQGMNTEAFF
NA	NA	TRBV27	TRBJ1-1	TGTGCCAGCAGTTTTTTGACAAGCCCTGAAGCTTTCTTT	CASSFLTSPEAFF
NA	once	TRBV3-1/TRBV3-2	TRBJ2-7	TGTGCCAGCAGCCAAGGAGGAGGGTCCCGAGGGCAGTACTTC	CASSQGGGSRGQYF
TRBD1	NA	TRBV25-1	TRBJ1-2	TGTGCCAGCACAGGGGGGTATGGCTACACCTTC	CASTGGYGYTF
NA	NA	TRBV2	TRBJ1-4	TGTGCCAGCAGTCGTGGGCAGCTATTAGCAACTAATGAAAAACTGTTTTTT	CASSRGQLLATNEKLFF
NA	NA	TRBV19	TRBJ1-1	TGTGCCAGTAGTATTGGGGGCCTGGGAATGAACACTGAAGCTTTCTTT	CASSIGGLGMNTEAFF